Detailed here is one TCR beta chain. It has no known antigen specificity. Base qualities are not recorded, but no much larger clone differs from it by a single base. Taken from cysteine to phenylalanine, the CDR3 has 12 residues. The only DNA kept is the CDR3, 36 bases in frame from the first base. For this chain, trimming is 4 bases at the V end and 6 bases at the J end, and the number of junction bases without a gene match is 1. The germline V gene (reference sequence) gives CDR1 as SGHKS and CDR2 as YYEKEE. The data originate from a study of blood T cell repertoires in COVID-19 (dated by TCRdb to 2020 to 2022). In terms of the full investigation: Samples from collaborators originated in the United States, Italy and Spain and spanned both the acute and convalescent phases of COVID-19. The prospective study material was composed of cDNA or gDNA derived from T cells, B-cell-depleted T cells, or PBMCs. Subjects who had been exposed to COVID-19, were actively infected with it, or had recovered from it provided the deeply sampled blood TCRbeta repertoires that made up the dataset. The repertoires were released in a freely available public database intended as a resource for research on the immune response to SARS-CoV-2. The samples were drawn from two sources: the first 160 participants of the ongoing ImmuneRACE study, and approximately 1,300 subjects contributed by 6 global collaborators. Nearly every sample came with metadata listing a de-identified subject ID, COVID-19 status, age in years and sex. Where available, HLA class I and class II types were obtained from metadata supplied by the sample provider rather than from assay-based typing.

TCRbeta CDR3 regions were amplified from genomic DNA by means of the immunoSEQ Assay, a bias-controlled multiplex PCR. In the authors' own workflow: Within the assay, amplification of reference gene primers was used to estimate how many nucleated cells each sample contained. Sequence reads were collapsed and filtered to measure the absolute abundance of every unique TCRbeta CDR3 rearrangement. For each sample, productive Simpson clonality was calculated as the square root of Simpson's diversity index over productive rearrangements. Imported from immuneACCESS, the table was reduced by TCRdb to in-frame sequences with V and J called. These copies leave out some clones; in studies compared against another copy, an unresolved V gene accounts for under half, and the cause of the remainder is not known. D and trimming come from the DNA, and the V and J calls and clone size come from that table. The sample table records about 69,000 clones; about 85% of these occur just once. Jointly, the top ten make up 2.5% to 3% of the sample.

Each collaborating institution followed its own protocols to collect whole blood in K2EDTA tubes. For TCRbeta analysis, collaborators shipped samples in one of three forms: frozen whole blood, isolated PBMCs, or DNA extracted from either of those sample types. The study at large found these results: Clinical and demographic metadata were provided uncurated, with the amount varying by source and participant.

The rearrangement joined TRBV5-5 to TRBJ2-1; TRBD1 agrees with 7 junctional bases. This clonotype originated in a man aged 80 or over with acute or convalescent COVID-19. The specimen was peripheral blood. CDR3 protein: CASSAGGNEQFF. In nucleotides, the sequence is TGTGCCAGCAGCGCAGGGGGCAATGAGCAGTTCTTC.